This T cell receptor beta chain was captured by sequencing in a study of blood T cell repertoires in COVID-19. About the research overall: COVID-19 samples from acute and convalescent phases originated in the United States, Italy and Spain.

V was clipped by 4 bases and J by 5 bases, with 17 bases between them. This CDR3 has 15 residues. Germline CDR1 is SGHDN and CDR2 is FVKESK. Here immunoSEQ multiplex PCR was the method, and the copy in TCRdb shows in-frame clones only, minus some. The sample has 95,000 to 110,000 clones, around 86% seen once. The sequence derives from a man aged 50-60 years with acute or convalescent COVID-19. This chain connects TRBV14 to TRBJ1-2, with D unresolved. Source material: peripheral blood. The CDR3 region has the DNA TGTGCCAGCAGCCCACTAGGACCGAGCGTTTATGGCTACACCTTC. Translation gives CASSPLGPSVYGYTF. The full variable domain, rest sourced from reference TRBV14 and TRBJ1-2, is EAGVTQFPSHSVIEKGQTVTLRCDPISGHDNLYWYRRVMGKEIKFLLHFVKESKQDESGMPNNRFLAERTGGTYSTLKVQPAELEDSGVYFCASSPLGPSVYGYTFGSGTRLTVV.